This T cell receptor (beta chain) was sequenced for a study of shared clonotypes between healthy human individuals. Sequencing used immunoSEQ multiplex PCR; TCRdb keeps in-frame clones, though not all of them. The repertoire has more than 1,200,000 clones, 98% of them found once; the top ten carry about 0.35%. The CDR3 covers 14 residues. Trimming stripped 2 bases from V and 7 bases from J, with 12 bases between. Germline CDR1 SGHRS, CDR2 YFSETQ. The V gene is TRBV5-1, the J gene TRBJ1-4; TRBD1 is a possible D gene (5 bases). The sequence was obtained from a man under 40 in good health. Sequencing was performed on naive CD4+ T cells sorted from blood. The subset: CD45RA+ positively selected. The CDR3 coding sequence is TGCGCCAGCAGCTTCGGGACTCAGGGTGAAAAACTGTTTTTT. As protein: CASSFGTQGEKLFF.